This T cell receptor beta chain was profiled in a study of regulatory T cells in long-lasting Graves disease (dated by TCRdb to the early 2020s). Notes on the research overall: Persistent Graves' disease meant more than 5 years of antithyroid drug treatment with TSH receptor autoantibodies that stayed positive. Patients with persistent Graves' disease were compared with patients with newly diagnosed Graves' disease using TCR sequencing and RNA sequencing of peripheral blood. The study was registered as a clinical trial and conducted in China. Antithyroid drugs had been taken for roughly 10 years on average by persistent Graves' disease patients in the clinical cohort. A total of some 35 samples underwent TCR sequencing, from some 13 patients with persistent Graves' disease and some 20 patients with newly diagnosed Graves' disease.

Remarks on this clonotype: It has no known antigen specificity. Sequence at one end of the junction differs from germline and may be a read error.

According to the germline V gene, CDR1 reads LGHNT and CDR2 reads FRNRAP. The CDR3 covers 17 residues, taking in both the cysteine and the phenylalanine. Just CDR3 DNA is preserved here, 51 bases in frame from base 1. Library preparation was by multiplex PCR. For sequencing, an Illumina HiSeq 4000 was employed. CDR3 regions were amplified by Arm-PCR with iRepertoire HTBI primers to construct TCR beta libraries. PCR products were gel purified before sequencing. The published analysis was carried out like this. Across samples, 55 to 80 TRBV and roughly 13 TRBJ segments were identified and used for gene usage analysis of CDR3 amino acid clonotypes. COPE and FqMerger were used to merge the filtered high-quality paired reads into contigs. BLAST was used to align contigs to IMGT TRBV, TRBD and TRBJ reference genes, with CDR3 defined following IMGT. Clonotypes above 0.1% frequency were classified as highly expanded clones. Repertoire diversity was measured by Shannon entropy, and V-J evenness by the Gini coefficient. Public clonotypes were defined as clonotypes shared by more than one individual. The public reads were run again by TCRdb, first through fastp at Q25 and then through MiXCR, and only productive beta chains were kept. Each entry is one CDR3 protein sequence, shown with its most common DNA and genes. TCRdb assigned the V and J calls; the authors' analysis was not used. Here the sample has about 340,000 distinct CDR3 sequences; roughly a fifth occur a single time. The ten largest clones take up roughly 29% of the sample.

Per the publication, the time point label means: persistent/refractory GD, antithyroid drugs over 5 years with positive TRAb. For both TCR sequencing and RNA sequencing, RNA was extracted from PBMCs using TRIzol. The diagnosis of Graves' disease followed American Thyroid Association guidelines. Patients were recruited from an endocrinology department in Xi'an, China. From each patient, around 9 milliliters of peripheral blood was collected into an EDTA anticoagulant tube. Ficoll Paque Plus density gradient separation was used to isolate PBMCs, and no further T cell sorting was performed. An Agilent 2100 Bioanalyzer and agarose gel were used to check RNA quality, and a NanoDrop 2000 was used to measure RNA concentration. Overall study outcomes, separate from this receptor: Persistent Graves' disease patients showed lower TCR Shannon entropy and fewer highly expanded clones than newly diagnosed patients, suggesting clonal expansion. More public clonotypes were shared among persistent patients (approximately 3,000) than among newly diagnosed patients (966). Sequencing and analysis were restricted to the TCR beta chain. Peripheral blood alone was examined, since thyroid tissue, which constituted the primary lesion, could not be accessed. Persistent disease showed preferential use of TRBV28, TRBJ1-2 and TRBJ2-5, whereas newly diagnosed disease favored TRBV20-1 and TRBJ2-1. The small sample size was acknowledged by the authors as a limitation that may reduce accuracy.

The origin of this receptor is a female donor with Graves disease. The chain joins TRBV12-5 to TRBJ2-7; the D gene could be TRBD1 or TRBD2, each one agreeing over 5 bases. The sequencing used peripheral blood mononuclear cells (PBMCs), collected when the disease was refractory, from a patient treated with antithyroid drugs. The CDR3 protein is CASGLAPGRYFSCEQYF. In nucleotide form, the sequence is TGTGCTAGTGGTTTGGCGCCGGGACGGTACTTTTCCTGCGAGCAGTACTTC.